This entry is about one T cell receptor (beta chain). Antigen specificity is unknown. Profiled with immunoSEQ multiplex PCR; TCRdb holds only in-frame clones, not every one. The table records approximately 60,000 clones, roughly 68% of them present only once. Germline V gene data show CDR1 as SGHVS and CDR2 as FNYEAQ. The CDR3 has 16 amino acids. V was cut by 1 base and J by 6 bases, with 18 bases left in between. This entry is derived from a study of a mutant IDH1 vaccine in newly diagnosed glioma. Study information: Patients were started on vaccination 4-6 weeks after radiotherapy alone, or with temozolomide cycles. Earlier therapy was either radiotherapy, temozolomide, or both, and most got both.

Study-wide results and limits: Among all patients, vaccine-induced immune responses occurred in roughly 93%.

Regarding time point: week 35, safety follow-up. The study gave 300 ug of mutant IDH1 20-mer peptide per vaccine dose, with topical imiquimod. The source is a man aged 50-59 years with glioma. V is TRBV7-6 and J is TRBJ1-1; the D gene is possibly TRBD1 (5 bases). Source: PBMCs, taken from a glioma patient whose treatment included an IDH1 peptide vaccine. CDR3 bases: TGTGCCAGCAGCTTAGGGGGTGGACGGGGGGACGCTGAAGCTTTCTTT. Translation: CASSLGGGRGDAEAFF.